A single sample is the source of the 15 T cell receptor beta chains below, sequenced in a study of T cell responses to AZD1222 COVID-19 vaccine. The method was immunoSEQ multiplex PCR; TCRdb's version includes in-frame clones alone and lacks a portion of them. The table records roughly 200,000 clones, approximately 92% of them present only once. Source: peripheral blood, taken on day 0 of AZD1222 vaccination. The source of these receptors is an adult in good health.

This sequence joins TRBV12-5 and TRBJ1-1, with D perhaps TRBD1 (5 bases). CDR3 length: 17 amino acids. Trimming shortened V by 1 base and J by 0 bases, and 15 bases separated the two germline ends. The V gene's germline CDR1 is LGHNT and CDR2 FRNRAP. CDR3 region: CASGLAVGATMNTEAFF. CDR3 bases: TGTGCTAGTGGTTTGGCAGTAGGGGCGACCATGAACACTGAAGCTTTCTTT.

The V gene is TRBV15, the J gene TRBJ1-2, with 10 bases aligning to TRBD1. This CDR3 has 15 residues. J gave up 1 base and V 5 bases, and 4 bases lay outside the gene matches. Germline-derived CDR1 and CDR2 are LNHNV and YYDKDF (reference sequence). CDR3 sequence reads: CATSPRTGGNYGYTF. CDR3 bases: TGTGCCACCAGCCCGAGGACAGGGGGTAACTATGGCTACACCTTC.

The CDR3 is CASSRRADRPNTEAFF. The CDR3 DNA reads TGTGCCAGCAGTCGACGAGCGGACAGACCGAACACTGAAGCTTTCTTT. This rearrangement joins TRBV6-6 to TRBJ1-1, with D perhaps TRBD1 (6 bases). V lost 5 bases and J 1 base, leaving 17 bases between the germline ends. This CDR3 spans 16 amino acids. Germline CDR1 and CDR2: MNHNY and SVGAGI (reference sequence).

The J gene is TRBJ1-4, the V gene TRBV9; 7 bases fit TRBD1. This CDR3 region has 14 residues. V shed 6 bases and J 8 bases; nucleotides not matched to a gene: 10. Germline assignment: CDR1 SGDLS and CDR2 YYNGEE. CDR3: CASTRGQGVEKLFF. CDR3 coding DNA: TGTGCCAGCACCCGTGGGCAGGGGGTAGAAAAACTGTTTTTT.

This chain links TRBV5-1 with TRBJ1-1; D is possibly TRBD1 (5 bases). The V gene's germline CDR1 is SGHRS and CDR2 YFSETQ. The length of the CDR3 is 15 residues. V was clipped by 0 bases and J by 1 base, with 10 bases between them. This CDR3 is CASSLAGHANTEAFF. In DNA form, the CDR3 reads TGCGCCAGCAGCTTGGCCGGACACGCGAACACTGAAGCTTTCTTT.

CDR3 amino acids: CASSYGPWDTQYF. Here the CDR3 DNA reads TGTGCCAGCAGTTACGGCCCCTGGGATACGCAGTATTTT. This chain links TRBV6-2 or TRBV6-3 with TRBJ2-3; D remains ambiguous. Trimming took 2 bases from V and 6 from J, leaving 9 bases between them. The length of the CDR3 is 13 residues. Germline V gene lookup returns CDR1 MNHEY and CDR2 SVGEGT.

This chain uses TRBV30 with TRBJ1-5; possible D gene TRBD1, 6 bases. Germline CDR1 is GTSNPN and CDR2 is SVGIG (reference sequence). Trimming removed 5 bases from V and 2 bases from J, with 19 bases in between. The CDR3 is made up of 16 amino acids. CDR3 residues: CAWENREMGGNQPQHF. The CDR3 DNA reads as TGTGCCTGGGAAAACAGGGAGATGGGAGGCAATCAGCCCCAGCATTTT.

The chain combines TRBV7-9 with TRBJ1-4; D gene unclear. The V gene's germline CDR1 is SEHNR and CDR2 FQNEAQ (reference sequence). This CDR3 is built from 13 residues. V lost 5 bases and J 8 bases, leaving 12 bases between the germline ends. The CDR3 sequence is CASSLDLGEKLFF. The CDR3 nucleotides are TGTGCCAGCAGCCTCGACCTCGGGGAAAAACTGTTTTTT.

The sample holds a few counts of this clone. This chain connects TRBV3-1 (or the pseudogene TRBV3-2) to TRBJ2-7, with TRBD2 identical over 11 bases. This CDR3 spans 16 amino acids. Trimming removed 4 bases from V and 6 bases from J; junction bases left unmatched: 11. The germline V gene has CDR1 LGHDT and CDR2 YNNKEL (reference sequence). DNA for the CDR3: TGTGCCAGCAGCCCACAGGGACTAGCGGACCTTTCCGAGCAGTACTTC. Translation: CASSPQGLADLSEQYF.

The V call is TRBV27, the J call TRBJ2-5; 9 nucleotides agree with TRBD1. V shed 5 bases and J 2 bases; nucleotides not matched to a gene: 6. Per the germline V gene, CDR1 is MNHEY and CDR2 is SMNVEV (reference sequence). This CDR3 has 15 residues. The CDR3 protein is CASSNPGQGQETQYF. The CDR3 DNA reads as TGTGCCAGCAGTAACCCGGGACAGGGACAAGAGACCCAGTACTTC.

V gene TRBV9 combines with J gene TRBJ1-1; D gene ambiguous. CDR1 SGDLS and CDR2 YYNGEE come from the germline V gene. The CDR3 consists of 13 residues. V gave up 5 bases and J gave up 0 bases, with 8 bases separating them. The CDR3 protein is CASRRNMNTEAFF. The CDR3 coding sequence is TGTGCCAGCAGGCGAAACATGAACACTGAAGCTTTCTTT.

This rearrangement joins TRBV11-2 to TRBJ1-2, with D perhaps TRBD1 (6 bases). From germline, CDR1 is SGHAT and CDR2 FQNNGV. V lost 5 bases and J lost 5, with 21 bases in between. There are 16 residues in the CDR3. DNA of the CDR3: TGTGCCAGCAGCCAAAGGGGGGGTACTGGGGTATATGGCTACACCTTC. Translated: CASSQRGGTGVYGYTF.

The chain links TRBV7-9 to TRBJ1-1, with D possibly TRBD1 on 6 matching bases. V was shortened by 3 bases and J by 4 bases, with 18 bases between the two germline ends. The CDR3 has 16 amino acids. Germline values: CDR1 SEHNR, CDR2 FQNEAQ (reference sequence). For the CDR3, the DNA is TGTGCCAGCAGCTTGGGGGCTGGTAGTCTCAGCACTGAAGCTTTCTTT. Amino acid sequence: CASSLGAGSLSTEAFF.

The rearrangement uses TRBV7-9 and TRBJ1-2, with TRBD1 matching 7 bases. The CDR3 runs to 15 residues. Germline V gives CDR1 SEHNR, CDR2 FQNEAQ (reference sequence). J lost 0 bases, V lost 7 bases, and 8 bases had no gene match. CDR3 amino acids: CASKEGAVSNYGYTF. DNA of the CDR3: TGTGCCAGCAAGGAGGGGGCTGTGTCTAACTATGGCTACACCTTC.

The chain combines TRBV18 with TRBJ1-2, with 8 positions matching TRBD1. After removal of 2 bases from V and 6 bases from J, the junction contained 5 bases not matched to a gene. The CDR3 has 14 amino acids. CDR1 is KGHSH and CDR2 is LQKENI in the germline V gene. This CDR3 is CASSPVQGGDGYTF. In DNA, the CDR3 is TGTGCCAGCTCACCAGTACAGGGGGGCGATGGCTACACCTTC.